One sample yielded the 17 T cell receptor beta chains listed below, sequenced in a study of T cells after yellow fever vaccination (dated by TCRdb to between 2017 and 2020). Per the publication, the treatment or condition label means: live attenuated yellow fever vaccine strain. The library was produced with 5' RACE. Instrument on record: Illumina HiSeq 2500. The raw public data were reprocessed by TCRdb itself: fastp quality trimming at Q25, MiXCR clonotype calling, in-frame beta chains only. One record per CDR3 amino acid sequence lists the most common genes and DNA. Present in this sample are about 510,000 distinct CDR3 sequences, around a fifth of which were seen just once. The ten most abundant clones make up roughly 16% of the sample. The source was PBMCs, collected roughly 23 days after the first yellow fever vaccination. The receptors come from a man between 18 and 29 years old who received the YFV17D yellow fever vaccine.

This clonotype was counted a few times. The chain is built from TRBV7-8 and TRBJ1-1; D possibly corresponds to TRBD1 (5 bases). The CDR3 totals 18 residues. V was clipped by 3 bases and J by 3 bases, with 23 bases between them. Germline V lookup: CDR1 SGHVS, CDR2 FQNEAQ. DNA for the CDR3: TGTGCCAGCAGCTTCCCAGCTCAGGCGGCAGGGCGGGACACTGAAGCTTTCTTT. It is translated as CASSFPAQAAGRDTEAFF.

The CDR3 DNA reads TGTGCCAGCAGCCCCGGACTAGCGGGGGTGACCCCCTACAATGAGCAGTTCTTC. This encodes CASSPGLAGVTPYNEQFF. The chain joins TRBV11-1 to TRBJ2-1; TRBD2 aligns across 13 bases. Trimming at V came to 5 bases and at J to 2 bases, leaving 9 bases not matched to a gene. The germline V gene has CDR1 SGHAT and CDR2 FQDESV (reference sequence). The length of the CDR3 is 18 residues.

This clonotype has a count of ten or more. The chain uses TRBV20-1 and TRBJ2-1; TRBD2 agrees at 7 bases. The CDR3 extends over 15 amino acids. Germline CDR1 is DFQATT and CDR2 is SNEGSKA (reference sequence). Trimming at V came to 0 bases and at J to 2 bases, leaving 4 bases not matched to a gene. This CDR3 is CSARDSAGAYNEQFF. The CDR3 DNA follows: TGCAGTGCTAGAGATTCGGCGGGAGCCTACAATGAGCAGTTCTTC.

V gene TRBV7-9 combines with J gene TRBJ1-1; no clear D gene. This CDR3 has 13 residues. V lost 8 bases, J lost 4 bases, and 14 bases lay in between. CDR1 SEHNR and CDR2 FQNEAQ come from the germline V gene (reference sequence). CDR3 sequence reads: CASGTLMSTEAFF. Here the CDR3 DNA reads TGTGCCAGCGGCACGTTGATGAGCACTGAAGCTTTCTTT.

The sample holds a few counts of this clonotype. V is TRBV5-1 and J is TRBJ2-1; no clear D. Germline CDR1 is SGHRS and CDR2 is YFSETQ. The CDR3 sequence is 15 residues long. V lost 0 bases, J lost 2 bases, and 9 bases lay in between. The CDR3 sequence: CASSLGSSPYNEQFF. CDR3 DNA: TGCGCCAGCAGCTTGGGGTCTTCGCCCTACAATGAGCAGTTCTTC.

This clonotype was observed a few times. V and J are TRBV12-3 or TRBV12-4 and TRBJ2-5; TRBD1 matches 8 bases. The V and J ends lost 4 bases and 1 base, in that order; junction bases with no gene match: 20. The CDR3 runs to 20 residues. CDR3 in DNA: TGTGCCAGCAGTTCACGGTCGGATACCTACGTGGACAGGGCCCAAGAGACCCAGTACTTC. Translation: CASSSRSDTYVDRAQETQYF.

In its sample, this clonotype was seen once. This chain connects TRBV5-1 to TRBJ1-2; TRBD1 is a possible D gene (6 bases). This CDR3 comprises 14 residues. Germline V lookup: CDR1 SGHRS, CDR2 YFSETQ. With 3 bases removed from V and 0 bases from J, the gap between germline ends came to 9 bases. The CDR3 reads CASSWDISNYGYTF. In DNA form, the CDR3 reads TGCGCCAGCAGCTGGGACATATCTAACTATGGCTACACCTTC.

The V gene is TRBV24-1, the J gene TRBJ2-3; 8 bases are shared with TRBD2. This CDR3 region has 15 residues. V was pared by 7 bases and J by 1 base, with 6 bases of the junction left unmatched. Germline values: CDR1 KGHDR, CDR2 SFDVKD. The CDR3 region is CATSLGGAGTDTQYF. The CDR3 region has the DNA TGTGCCACCAGCCTCGGGGGGGCCGGCACAGATACGCAGTATTTT.

This clonotype was seen a few times. V is TRBV4-2 and J is TRBJ1-1; no reliable D call. CDR3 length: 14 amino acids. The V and J ends lost 1 base and 1 base respectively, with 7 bases between them. Germline V gene sequence: CDR1 LGHNA, CDR2 YNFKEQ. The CDR3 is CASSQVAENTEAFF. The CDR3 DNA reads TGTGCCAGCAGCCAAGTCGCAGAGAACACTGAAGCTTTCTTT.

In this sample, this clonotype turned up a few times. The CDR3 reads CASSFNRNGYTF. The CDR3 DNA reads as TGCGCCAGCAGCTTCAACAGAAATGGCTACACCTTC. The chain has TRBV5-1 and TRBJ1-2; D gene unclear. Deletions cut 2 bases from V and 6 bases from J, with 8 bases between. In germline, CDR1 is SGHRS, CDR2 YFSETQ. The CDR3 length is 12 residues. The whole variable domain, remainder taken from reference TRBV5-1 and TRBJ1-2, is KAGVTQTPRYLIKTRGQQVTLSCSPISGHRSVSWYQQTPGQGLQFLFEYFSETQRNKGNFPGRFSGRQFSNSRSEMNVSTLELGDSALYLCASSFNRNGYTFGSGTRLTVV.

This clonotype appeared a single time. V and J are TRBV4-1 and TRBJ2-5, with 9 bases matching TRBD1. V lost 4 bases and J lost 5; bases outside the gene matches: 8. The CDR3 length is 15 residues. The germline CDR1 and CDR2 sequences are MGHRA and YSYEKL. CDR3 nucleotides: TGCGCCAGCAGCCGCCGGGGACAGGGCGAGGAGACCCAGTACTTC. Translation gives CASSRRGQGEETQYF.

The rearrangement uses TRBV6-2 or TRBV6-3 and TRBJ2-7; the D is unclear. The CDR3 has 16 amino acids. CDR1 and CDR2 (germline): MNHEY, SVGEGT. V was shortened by 5 bases and J by 4 bases, with 21 bases between the two germline ends. The chain's CDR3 is CASSRGGSSGGYEQYF. The CDR3 DNA reads TGTGCCAGCAGTCGCGGCGGCTCGTCAGGTGGGTACGAGCAGTACTTC.

This chain uses TRBV5-4 with TRBJ1-2; TRBD1 is a possible D gene (5 bases). This CDR3 has 14 residues. The germline gives CDR1 SGHNT, CDR2 YYREEE (reference sequence). Trimming took off 3 bases at V and 4 bases at J, with 13 bases between the two ends. The CDR3 bases are TGTGCCAGCAGCTCCCCGGGCAGGGTCTATGGCTACACCTTC. Translation: CASSSPGRVYGYTF.

As regards this clonotype: A much larger clone differs from this one at a single base, so this may be a read error. This rearrangement joins TRBV4-2 to TRBJ1-5, with D perhaps TRBD1 (5 bases). Trimming took off 4 bases at V and 5 bases at J, with 9 bases between the two ends. This CDR3 comprises 13 residues. CDR1 and CDR2 (germline): LGHNA, YNFKEQ. CDR3 DNA sequence: TGTGCCAGCAGCCGCATAGGGGATCAGCCCCAGCATTTT. The encoded protein is CASSRIGDQPQHF.

This clonotype was detected a few times. This sequence joins TRBV11-2 and TRBJ2-3, with a tentative D call TRBD2 (6 bases). The germline V gene encodes CDR1 SGHAT and CDR2 FQNNGV. This CDR3 comprises 18 residues. V was cut by 1 base and J by 6 bases, with 23 bases left in between. The CDR3 bases are TGTGCCAGCAGCTTAGGAGAAACTAGCTTTATAGCTATGGATACGCAGTATTTT. It yields the protein CASSLGETSFIAMDTQYF.

V is TRBV11-3 and J is TRBJ2-1; D is perhaps TRBD1 (7 bases). CDR3 length equals 15 residues. Deletions cut 0 bases from V and 6 bases from J, with 12 bases between. The germline V gene encodes CDR1 SGHNT and CDR2 YENEEA. The CDR3 region is CASSLDGQGGNEQFF. DNA for the CDR3: TGTGCCAGCAGCTTAGATGGGCAGGGGGGCAATGAGCAGTTCTTC. Together with reference TRBV11-3 and TRBJ2-1, the CDR3 gives the full variable domain: EAGVVQSPRYKIIEKKQPVAFWCNPISGHNTLYWYLQNLGQGPELLIRYENEEAVDDSQLPKDRFSAERLKGVDSTLKIQPAELGDSAVYLCASSLDGQGGNEQFFGPGTRLTVL.

The gene calls are TRBV10-3 and TRBJ2-3, with a weak D call TRBD2 (5 bases). The CDR3 has 15 amino acids. Germline assignment: CDR1 ENHRY and CDR2 SYGVKD. With 2 bases removed from V and 5 bases from J, the gap between germline ends came to 14 bases. Here the CDR3 DNA reads TGTGCCATCAGTGAGCCGGGGTATAAGGAAGATACGCAGTATTTT. Protein sequence: CAISEPGYKEDTQYF.